This T cell receptor beta chain was recorded in a study of cytomegalovirus exposure and HLA in healthy donors. Per germline, CDR1 SQVTM and CDR2 ANQGSEA. V shed 3 bases and J shed 2 bases, with 7 bases lying between them. There are 12 residues in the CDR3. As to this clone: The antigen is not known.

Notes on the study in general: Specificity for CMV antigens was confirmed in vitro for a few of the CMV-associated chains. The study put roughly 160 TCR beta chains on its list as cytomegalovirus-associated.

The table came from immunoSEQ multiplex PCR; TCRdb's copy has only in-frame clones and leaves some out. Here the sample spans 100,000 to 150,000 clones, 75% to 90% being singletons. This clonotype was obtained from a woman aged 18-30 years in good health and CMV-seronegative. The V and J genes are TRBV29-1 and TRBJ1-2, with D tentatively TRBD1 (5 bases). Sequencing was performed on PBMCs. CDR3 protein: CSVDGGNYGYTF. CDR3 sequence (DNA): TGCAGCGTTGACGGGGGAAACTATGGCTACACCTTC.